This TCR beta chain was observed in a study of monozygotic twins with inflammatory bowel disease. The CDR3 runs to 19 residues. Germline CDR1 SGDLS, CDR2 YYNGEE. Each CDR3 protein gets one entry in TCRdb, which reprocessed the 5' RACE reads and gives no DNA. This repertoire includes some 200,000 distinct CDR3 sequences. This clonotype was obtained from a human donor with ulcerative colitis or Crohn's disease, or a healthy co-twin of an affected twin (not recorded which). The chain recombines TRBV9 with TRBJ2-6; TCRdb proposes TRBD2, but this gene call is untestable without DNA. Sequences were obtained from blood. The CDR3 spells CASSVASLAGVPGANVLTF.